Reported below is one T cell receptor beta chain. Its antigen is undetermined. TCRdb analysed the RT-PCR reads with MiXCR anew, one entry per CDR3 protein. The table records 500,000 to 600,000 distinct CDR3 sequences, approximately 15% of them present only once. This sample stems from a study of response to subunit inactivated influenza vaccine. CDR1 MNHEY and CDR2 SVGEGT come from the germline V gene. The CDR3 is 16 residues long. Between the trimmed V and J ends, which lost 7 bases and 0 bases, there was a span of 19 bases. Regarding the study as a whole: Only a handful of new T cells, the authors suggested, are recruited with each seasonal influenza vaccination.

This TCR was recovered from a man in his fifties or sixties who received an inactivated influenza vaccine. The chain couples TRBV6-2 or TRBV6-3 to TRBJ2-7; D not resolved. The sample consisted of CD4+ T cells sorted from PBMCs, taken around 2 years after vaccination. As DNA, the CDR3 is TGTGCCAGCACCGACCCCCTGGGCAGGAGCTCCTACGAGCAGTACTTC. It codes for CASTDPLGRSSYEQYF.